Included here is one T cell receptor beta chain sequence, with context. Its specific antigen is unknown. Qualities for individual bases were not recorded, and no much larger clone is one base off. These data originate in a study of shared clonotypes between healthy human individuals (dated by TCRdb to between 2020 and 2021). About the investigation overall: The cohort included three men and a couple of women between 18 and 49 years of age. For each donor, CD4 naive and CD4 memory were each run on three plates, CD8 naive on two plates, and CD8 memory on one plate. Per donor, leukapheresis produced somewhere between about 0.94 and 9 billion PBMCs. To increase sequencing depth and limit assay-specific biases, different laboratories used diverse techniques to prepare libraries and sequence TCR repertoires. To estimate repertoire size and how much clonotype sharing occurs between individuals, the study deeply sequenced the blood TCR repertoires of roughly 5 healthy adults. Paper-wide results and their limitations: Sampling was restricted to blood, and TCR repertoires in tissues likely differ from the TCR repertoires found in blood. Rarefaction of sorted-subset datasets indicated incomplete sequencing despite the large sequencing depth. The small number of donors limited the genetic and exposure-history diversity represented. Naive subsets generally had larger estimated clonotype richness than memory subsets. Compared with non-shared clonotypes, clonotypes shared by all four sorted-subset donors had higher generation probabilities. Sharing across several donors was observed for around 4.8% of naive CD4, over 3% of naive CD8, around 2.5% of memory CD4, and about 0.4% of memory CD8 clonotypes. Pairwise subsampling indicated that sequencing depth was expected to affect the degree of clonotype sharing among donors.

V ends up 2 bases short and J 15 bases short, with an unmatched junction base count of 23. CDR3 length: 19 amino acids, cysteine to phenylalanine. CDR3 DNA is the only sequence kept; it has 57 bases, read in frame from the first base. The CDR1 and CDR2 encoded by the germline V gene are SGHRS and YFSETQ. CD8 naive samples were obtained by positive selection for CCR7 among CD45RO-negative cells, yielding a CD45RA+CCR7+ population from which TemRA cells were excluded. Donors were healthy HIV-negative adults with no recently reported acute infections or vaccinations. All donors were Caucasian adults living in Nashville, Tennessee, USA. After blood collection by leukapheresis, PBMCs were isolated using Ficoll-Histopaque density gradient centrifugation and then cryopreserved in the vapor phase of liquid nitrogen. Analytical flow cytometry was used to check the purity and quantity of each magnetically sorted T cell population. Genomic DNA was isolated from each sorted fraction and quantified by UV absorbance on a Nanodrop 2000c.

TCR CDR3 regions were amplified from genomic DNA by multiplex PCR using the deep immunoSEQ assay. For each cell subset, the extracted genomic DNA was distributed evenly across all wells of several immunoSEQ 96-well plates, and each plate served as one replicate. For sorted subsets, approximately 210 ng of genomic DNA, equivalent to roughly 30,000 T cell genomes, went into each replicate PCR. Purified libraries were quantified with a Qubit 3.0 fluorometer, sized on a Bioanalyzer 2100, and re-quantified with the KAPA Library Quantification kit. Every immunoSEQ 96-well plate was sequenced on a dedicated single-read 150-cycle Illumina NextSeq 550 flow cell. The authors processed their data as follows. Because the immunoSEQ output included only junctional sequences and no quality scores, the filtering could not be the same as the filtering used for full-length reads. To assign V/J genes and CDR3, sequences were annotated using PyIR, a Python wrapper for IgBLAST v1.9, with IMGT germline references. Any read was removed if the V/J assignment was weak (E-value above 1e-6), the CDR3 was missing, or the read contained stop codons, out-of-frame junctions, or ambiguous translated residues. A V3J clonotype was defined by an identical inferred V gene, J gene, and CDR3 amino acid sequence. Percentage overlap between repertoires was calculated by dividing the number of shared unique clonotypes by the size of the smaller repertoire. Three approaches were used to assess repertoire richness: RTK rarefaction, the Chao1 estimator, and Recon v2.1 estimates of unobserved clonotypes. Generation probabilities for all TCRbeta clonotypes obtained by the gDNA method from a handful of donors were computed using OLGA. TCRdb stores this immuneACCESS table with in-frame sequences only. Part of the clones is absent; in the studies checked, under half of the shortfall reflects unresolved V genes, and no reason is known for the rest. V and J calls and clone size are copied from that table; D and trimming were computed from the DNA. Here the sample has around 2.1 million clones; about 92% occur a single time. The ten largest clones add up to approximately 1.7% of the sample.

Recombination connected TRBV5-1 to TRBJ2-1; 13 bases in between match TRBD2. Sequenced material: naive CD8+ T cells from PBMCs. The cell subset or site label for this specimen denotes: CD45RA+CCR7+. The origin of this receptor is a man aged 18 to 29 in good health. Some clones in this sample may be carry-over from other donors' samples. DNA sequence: TGCGCCAGCAGCTTAAAATCACACAGGGTCGGGACTAGCGGGACCGACGGGTTCTTC. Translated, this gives CASSLKSHRVGTSGTDGFF.